This passage covers 6 T cell receptor beta chains from one sample sequenced in a study of OX40 agonist ivuxolimab in advanced cancers. Some clones are missing from TCRdb's copy, which holds only in-frame ones; the method was immunoSEQ multiplex PCR. The sample carries fewer than 130,000 clones, approximately 89% recorded once. The sample was CD4+ or CD8+ T cells sorted from blood, taken in a trial of the OX40 agonist ivuxolimab. These TCRs come from an adult with an advanced solid tumor such as melanoma, head and neck, liver or kidney cancer.

The chain employs TRBV21-1 and TRBJ2-1; no check of the table's D call, TRBD1, against the DNA was made. TRBV21-1 is a known pseudogene. The CDR3 consists of 21 residues. In nucleotides, the CDR3 is TGTGCCAGCAGCAAAGTGGCAAACAGGGGCTTGGGGAGAATAGGCTACAATGAGCAGTTCTTC. Its translation: CASSKVANRGLGRIGYNEQFF.

V gene TRBV9 combines with J gene TRBJ2-5, with 12 nucleotides matching TRBD2. CDR3 length: 15 amino acids. CDR1 SGDLS and CDR2 YYNGEE come from the germline V gene. The ends lost 4 bases at V and 5 bases at J; junction bases unmatched: 6. The chain's CDR3 is CASSPSGGALETQYF. The CDR3 coding sequence is TGTGCCAGCAGCCCTAGCGGGGGGGCGCTGGAGACCCAGTACTTC.

This sequence joins TRBV7-2 and TRBJ1-1; tentatively, D is TRBD1 (5 bases). Germline V gives CDR1 SGHTA, CDR2 FQGNSA. This CDR3 is 15 amino acids long. The V and J ends lost 1 base and 1 base respectively, with 10 bases between them. CDR3 region: CASSLVSGANTEAFF. The CDR3 DNA reads as TGTGCCAGCAGCTTAGTAAGTGGGGCGAACACTGAAGCTTTCTTT.

V and J are TRBV5-6 and TRBJ1-5; 7 bases line up with TRBD1. V lost 0 bases to trimming and J lost 4 bases; unmatched junction nucleotides: 4. The germline gives CDR1 SGHDT, CDR2 YYEEEE. The CDR3 covers 15 residues. The CDR3 DNA reads TGTGCCAGCAGCTTGGGGGGGACAGTAAATCAGCCCCAGCATTTT. This sequence encodes CASSLGGTVNQPQHF.

In the case of this clone: One junction end does not reproduce the germline sequence, and a read error may be involved. This sample includes further DNA sequences coding for the same CDR3. This chain joins TRBV7-3 and TRBJ2-3, with 7 bases fitting TRBD1. The CDR3 spans 12 residues. Germline V gene data show CDR1 as SGHTA and CDR2 as FQGTGA. DNA of the CDR3: TGTGCCAGCAGCTCCGACAGGGACACGCAGTATTTC. Translating gives CASSSDRDTQYF.

The rearrangement links TRBV6-6 to TRBJ1-5; D is uncertain. Germline V gene lookup returns CDR1 MNHNY and CDR2 SVGAGI (reference sequence). V dropped 0 bases and J dropped 2 bases, with 11 bases sitting between them. CDR3 length: 16 amino acids. The CDR3 is CASSYSRQLGNQPQHF. The DNA for the CDR3 is TGTGCCAGCAGTTACTCGAGGCAATTAGGCAATCAGCCCCAGCATTTT.